This T cell receptor beta chain was identified during a study of T cell repertoires in cytomegalovirus infection. Findings of the study overall: Cumulative public TCR beta family frequency identified CMV carriers with the relevant HLA.

TCRdb redid the calling of the reads with MiXCR, one entry per CDR3 protein. The repertoire holds about 900,000 distinct CDR3 sequences, around a third seen once, with around 15% in the top ten. V dropped 3 bases and J dropped 7 bases, with 13 bases sitting between them. In germline, CDR1 is SGHKS, CDR2 YYEKEE (reference sequence). CDR3 length equals 13 residues. Details on this clonotype: As yet, its antigen is unknown.

V is TRBV5-5 and J is TRBJ1-1; no definite D call. The sample was cultured CD8+ T cells from PBMCs, taken from culture after CMV antigen stimulation. The receptor was derived from a human donor in good health (CMV status not recorded). Some clones in this sample may be carry-over from other donors' samples. CDR3 DNA: TGTGCCAGCAGCTCGGTCGGGTCCGATGAAGCTTTCTTT. Translation: CASSSVGSDEAFF. Complete variable domain (other parts from reference TRBV5-5 and TRBJ1-1): DAGVTQSPTHLIKTRGQQVTLRCSPISGHKSVSWYQQVLGQGPQFIFQYYEKEERGRGNFPDRFSARQFPNYSSELNVNALLLGDSALYLCASSSVGSDEAFFGQGTRLTVV.